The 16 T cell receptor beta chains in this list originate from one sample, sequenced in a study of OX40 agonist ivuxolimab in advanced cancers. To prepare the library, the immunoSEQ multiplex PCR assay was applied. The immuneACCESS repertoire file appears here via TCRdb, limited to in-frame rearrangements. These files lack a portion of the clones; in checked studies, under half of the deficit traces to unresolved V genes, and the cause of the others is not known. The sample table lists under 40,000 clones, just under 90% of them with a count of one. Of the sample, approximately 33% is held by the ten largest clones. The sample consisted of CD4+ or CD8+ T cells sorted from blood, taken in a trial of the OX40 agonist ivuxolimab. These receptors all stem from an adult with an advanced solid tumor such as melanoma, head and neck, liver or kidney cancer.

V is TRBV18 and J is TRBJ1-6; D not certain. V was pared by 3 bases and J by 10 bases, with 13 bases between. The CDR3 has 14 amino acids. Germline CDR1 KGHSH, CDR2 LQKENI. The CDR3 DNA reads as TGTGCCAGCTCACCCGAAGTAGGTAAATCACCCCTCCACTTT. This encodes CASSPEVGKSPLHF.

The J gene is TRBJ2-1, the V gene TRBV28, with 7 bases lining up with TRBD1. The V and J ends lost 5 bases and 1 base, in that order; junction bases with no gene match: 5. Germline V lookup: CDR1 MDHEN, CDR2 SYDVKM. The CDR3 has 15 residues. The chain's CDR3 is CASSTGVGSYNEQFF. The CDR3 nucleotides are TGTGCCAGCAGTACAGGGGTTGGGTCCTACAATGAGCAGTTCTTC.

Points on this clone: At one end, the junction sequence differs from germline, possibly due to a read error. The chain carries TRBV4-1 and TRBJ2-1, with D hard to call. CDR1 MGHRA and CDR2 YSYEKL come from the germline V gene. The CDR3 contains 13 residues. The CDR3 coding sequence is TGCGCCAGCAGCCAAGATAGTATCTCTGAGCAGCTCTTC. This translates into CASSQDSISEQLF.

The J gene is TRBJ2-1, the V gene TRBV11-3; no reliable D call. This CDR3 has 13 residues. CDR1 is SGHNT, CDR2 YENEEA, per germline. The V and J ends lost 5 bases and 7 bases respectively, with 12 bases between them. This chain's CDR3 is CASSPSIGNEQFF. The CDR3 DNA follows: TGTGCCAGCAGCCCGTCGATCGGGAATGAGCAGTTCTTC.

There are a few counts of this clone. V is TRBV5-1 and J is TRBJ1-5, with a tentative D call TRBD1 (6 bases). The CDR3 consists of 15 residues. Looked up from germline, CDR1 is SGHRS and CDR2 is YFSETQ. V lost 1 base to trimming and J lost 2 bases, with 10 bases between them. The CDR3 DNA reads TGCGCCAGCAGCTTGACGGGGGGCGGCAATCAGCCCCAGCATTTT. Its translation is CASSLTGGGNQPQHF.

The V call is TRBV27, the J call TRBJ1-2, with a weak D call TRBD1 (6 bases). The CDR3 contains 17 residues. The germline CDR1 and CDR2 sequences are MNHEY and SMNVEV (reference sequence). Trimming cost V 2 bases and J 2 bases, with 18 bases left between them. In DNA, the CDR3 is TGTGCCAGCAGTTTAAGGTGGGGGTATACAGGGAACTATGGCTACACCTTC. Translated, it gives CASSLRWGYTGNYGYTF.

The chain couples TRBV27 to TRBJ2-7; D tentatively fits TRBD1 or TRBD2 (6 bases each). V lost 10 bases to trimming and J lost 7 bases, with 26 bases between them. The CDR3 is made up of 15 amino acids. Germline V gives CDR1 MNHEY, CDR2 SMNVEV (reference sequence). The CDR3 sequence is CATKPRGDGVLEQYF. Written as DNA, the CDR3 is TGTGCCACCAAGCCAAGGGGGGACGGGGTTCTGGAGCAGTACTTC.

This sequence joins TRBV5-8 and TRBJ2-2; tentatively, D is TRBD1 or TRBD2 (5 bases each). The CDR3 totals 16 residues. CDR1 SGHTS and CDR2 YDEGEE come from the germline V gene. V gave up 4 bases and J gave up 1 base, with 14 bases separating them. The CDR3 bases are TGTGCCAGCAGCGGCCGGGACGGTAGGAACACCGGGGAGCTGTTTTTT. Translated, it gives CASSGRDGRNTGELFF.

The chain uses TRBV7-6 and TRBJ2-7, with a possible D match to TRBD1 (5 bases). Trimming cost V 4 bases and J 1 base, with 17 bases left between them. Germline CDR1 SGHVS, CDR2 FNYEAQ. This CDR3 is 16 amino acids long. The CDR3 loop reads CASSYRQGQPSYEQYF. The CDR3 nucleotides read TGTGCCAGCAGCTACCGTCAGGGCCAACCTTCCTACGAGCAGTACTTC.

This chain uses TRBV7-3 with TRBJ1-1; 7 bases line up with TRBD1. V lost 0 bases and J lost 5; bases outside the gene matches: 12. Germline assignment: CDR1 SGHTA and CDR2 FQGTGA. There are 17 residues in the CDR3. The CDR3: CASSLTASTGPQTEAFF. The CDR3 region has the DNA TGTGCCAGCAGCTTAACAGCGTCGACAGGGCCCCAGACTGAAGCTTTCTTT.

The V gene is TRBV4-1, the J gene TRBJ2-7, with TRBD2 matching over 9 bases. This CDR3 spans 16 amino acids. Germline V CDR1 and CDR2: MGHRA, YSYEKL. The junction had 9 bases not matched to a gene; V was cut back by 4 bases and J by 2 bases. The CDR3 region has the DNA TGCGCCAGCAGCCTCAGTGGGAGCGGGGGGACCTACGAGCAGTACTTC. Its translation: CASSLSGSGGTYEQYF.

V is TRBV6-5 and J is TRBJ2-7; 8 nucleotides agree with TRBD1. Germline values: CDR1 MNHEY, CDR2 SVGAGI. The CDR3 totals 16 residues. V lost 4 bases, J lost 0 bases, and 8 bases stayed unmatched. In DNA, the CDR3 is TGTGCCAGCAGTTCCCTACAGGGGGATGTCTCCTACGAGCAGTACTTC. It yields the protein CASSSLQGDVSYEQYF.

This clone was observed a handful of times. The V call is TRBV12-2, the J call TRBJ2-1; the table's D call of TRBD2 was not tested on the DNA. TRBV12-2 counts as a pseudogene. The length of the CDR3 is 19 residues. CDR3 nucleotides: TGTGCAAGTCGCTGGTCCTTTCGGACTAGCGGGAACTCCTACAATGAGCAGTTCTTC. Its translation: CASRWSFRTSGNSYNEQFF.

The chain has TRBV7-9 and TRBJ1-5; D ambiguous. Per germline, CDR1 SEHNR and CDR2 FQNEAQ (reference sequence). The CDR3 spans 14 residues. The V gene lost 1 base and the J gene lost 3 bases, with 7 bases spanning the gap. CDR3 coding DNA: TGTGCCAGCAGCTTAGGTTATGACAATCAGCCCCAGCATTTT. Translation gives CASSLGYDNQPQHF.

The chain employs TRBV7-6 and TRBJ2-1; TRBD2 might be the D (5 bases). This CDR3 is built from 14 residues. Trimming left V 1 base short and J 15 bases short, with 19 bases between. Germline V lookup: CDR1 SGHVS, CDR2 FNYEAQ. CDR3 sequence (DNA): TGTGCCAGCAGCTTAGGAGGCGGGCTAGCCCCACCGTTCTTC. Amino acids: CASSLGGGLAPPFF.

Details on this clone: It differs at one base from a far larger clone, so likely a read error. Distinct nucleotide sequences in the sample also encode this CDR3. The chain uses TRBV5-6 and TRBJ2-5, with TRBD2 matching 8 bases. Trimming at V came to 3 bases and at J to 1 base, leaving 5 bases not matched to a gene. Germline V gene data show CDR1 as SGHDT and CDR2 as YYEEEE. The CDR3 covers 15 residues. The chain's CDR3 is CASSWRGVGQETQYF. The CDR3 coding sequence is TGTGCCAGCAGCTGGCGGGGGGTTGGCCAAGAGACCCAGTACTTC. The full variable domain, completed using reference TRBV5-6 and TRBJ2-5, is DAGVTQSPTHLIKTRGQQVTLRCSPKSGHDTVSWYQQALGQGPQFIFQYYEEEERQRGNFPDRFSGHQFPNYSSELNVNALLLGDSALYLCASSWRGVGQETQYFGPGTRLLVL.